Below are 28 T cell receptor beta chains sequenced from a single sample in a study of blood T cell repertoires in COVID-19. TCRdb keeps only in-frame clones here, not all; method: immunoSEQ multiplex PCR. The table has roughly 65,000 clones, about 81% seen once. The sequenced sample consisted of peripheral blood. The receptor source for this set is a man at least 80 years old with acute or convalescent COVID-19.

The rearrangement uses TRBV5-1 and TRBJ2-1, with 8 bases identical to TRBD1. CDR1 is SGHRS and CDR2 is YFSETQ in the germline V gene. Trimming at V came to 4 bases and at J to 3 bases, leaving 12 bases not matched to a gene. CDR3 length equals 17 residues. The CDR3 coding sequence is TGCGCCAGCAGCCTGAGCCCATCGGACAGGGACTACAATGAGCAGTTCTTC. Protein sequence: CASSLSPSDRDYNEQFF.

The CDR3 DNA sequence: TGCGCCAGCAGCTTGGTTCCTAGCGGGGGCACAGATACGCAGTATTTT. This encodes CASSLVPSGGTDTQYF. The V call is TRBV5-1, the J call TRBJ2-3; 9 nucleotides align to TRBD2. Germline loops: CDR1 SGHRS, CDR2 YFSETQ. This CDR3 is built from 16 residues. The ends lost 0 bases at V and 1 base at J; junction bases unmatched: 3.

This sequence joins TRBV6-2 or TRBV6-3 and TRBJ2-1; 9 bases match TRBD2. V dropped 6 bases and J dropped 6; count of bases not matched to a gene: 9. CDR3 length: 15 amino acids. In germline, CDR1 is MNHEY, CDR2 SVGEGT. The DNA of the CDR3 is TGTGCCAGCAGCTCGCGGCTAGCGGGATCCAATGAGCAGTTCTTC. Its translation: CASSSRLAGSNEQFF.

The chain is built from TRBV6-5 and TRBJ2-2; TRBD2 aligns across 9 bases. This CDR3 has 15 amino acids. In germline, CDR1 is MNHEY, CDR2 SVGAGI. V shed 6 bases and J 4 bases; nucleotides not matched to a gene: 6. The chain's CDR3 is CASSPGRGGTGELFF. The CDR3 DNA is TGTGCCAGCAGCCCCGGGCGGGGGGGCACCGGGGAGCTGTTTTTT.

The CDR3 bases are TGTGCCAGCTCTAAGGGACAGACCCAAGAGACCCAGTACTTC. Residues: CASSKGQTQETQYF. The chain uses TRBV18 and TRBJ2-5; TRBD1 agrees at 7 bases. The CDR3 consists of 14 residues. Germline V gene lookup returns CDR1 KGHSH and CDR2 LQKENI. V was pared by 6 bases and J by 1 base, with 5 bases of the junction left unmatched.

The CDR3 sequence is CASSLIAGVSYNEQFF. For the CDR3, the DNA is TGTGCCAGCAGCTTAATAGCGGGAGTTTCCTACAATGAGCAGTTCTTC. V usage is TRBV7-9 and J usage is TRBJ2-1; TRBD2 matches at 9 bases. CDR3 length: 16 amino acids. Germline CDR1 reads SEHNR; CDR2 reads FQNEAQ (reference sequence). After removal of 2 bases from V and 1 base from J, the junction contained 3 bases not matched to a gene.

The chain combines TRBV25-1 with TRBJ2-5, with D uncertain. The germline V gene encodes CDR1 MGHDK and CDR2 SYGVNS. The germline V and J ends were trimmed by 4 bases and 4 bases, with 10 bases remaining between them. The CDR3 runs 13 residues. For the CDR3, the DNA is TGTGCCAGCAGTGCCTCCCCCAGAGAGACCCAGTACTTC. Amino acids: CASSASPRETQYF.

V gene TRBV29-1 combines with J gene TRBJ2-7; 7 positions match TRBD1. The J segment lost 1 base and the V segment lost 1 base, leaving 7 bases of the junction unmatched. The CDR3 has 15 amino acids. The germline gives CDR1 SQVTM, CDR2 ANQGSEA. CDR3 coding DNA: TGCAGCGTTGAAGTTGATACAGGGGCATCCTACGAGCAGTACTTC. It specifies CSVEVDTGASYEQYF.

V gene TRBV28 combines with J gene TRBJ2-7; possibly TRBD1 for D (6 bases). This CDR3 is built from 15 residues. Looked up from germline, CDR1 is MDHEN and CDR2 is SYDVKM. With 0 bases removed from V and 9 bases from J, the gap between germline ends came to 18 bases. In nucleotides, the CDR3 is TGTGCCAGCAGTTTATGGAGGCCTGCCCAAGGGGGGCAGTACTTC. It yields the protein CASSLWRPAQGGQYF.

This sequence joins TRBV5-1 and TRBJ1-6, with no clear D. Looked up from germline, CDR1 is SGHRS and CDR2 is YFSETQ. V was trimmed by 4 bases and J by 10 bases, leaving 12 bases between them. The CDR3 is made up of 13 amino acids. This CDR3 is CASSNQERSPLHF. As DNA, the CDR3 is TGCGCCAGCAGCAACCAAGAACGGTCACCCCTCCACTTT.

The chain couples TRBV23-1 to TRBJ1-5; tentative D call: TRBD1 (5 bases). TRBV23-1 is known as an ORF, though its function is uncertain. V lost 0 bases and J lost 7, with 16 bases in between. CDR3 length: 16 amino acids. The CDR3 spells CASSQSKRGGPQPQHF. The CDR3 DNA reads TGCGCCAGCAGTCAATCGAAACGCGGGGGTCCCCAGCCCCAGCATTTT.

The V call is TRBV4-1, the J call TRBJ2-7; D perhaps matches TRBD1 (5 bases). Germline V CDR1 and CDR2: MGHRA, YSYEKL. This CDR3 is 15 amino acids long. Trimming stripped 4 bases from V and 0 bases from J, with 13 bases between. The CDR3 spells CASSLGYQGSYEQYF. CDR3 DNA sequence: TGCGCCAGCAGCCTCGGGTACCAGGGCTCCTACGAGCAGTACTTC.

The rearrangement joins TRBV28 to TRBJ1-1; D might be TRBD1 (6 bases). The CDR3 has 15 residues. Trimming left V 0 bases short and J 0 bases short, with 8 bases between. CDR1 MDHEN and CDR2 SYDVKM come from the germline V gene. The CDR3 here is CASSLWGQLNTEAFF. In DNA, the CDR3 is TGTGCCAGCAGTTTATGGGGACAATTGAACACTGAAGCTTTCTTT.

The CDR3 DNA follows: TGTGCCAGCAGTGAAGGCAACTTAATGCTCCAAGAGACCCAGTACTTC. Protein sequence: CASSEGNLMLQETQYF. The chain recombines TRBV6-1 with TRBJ2-5; D is undetermined. Trimming removed 1 base from V and 1 base from J, with 13 bases in between. Germline CDR1 is MNHNS and CDR2 is SASEGT. The CDR3 is 16 residues long.

This chain uses TRBV5-6 with TRBJ2-1; 8 bases match TRBD2. Germline CDR1 is SGHDT and CDR2 is YYEEEE. CDR3 length equals 16 residues. V lost 5 bases, J lost 5 bases, and 12 bases stayed unmatched. The CDR3 here is CASSRTRLAIHNEQFF. The CDR3 region has the DNA TGTGCCAGCAGTCGAACCAGACTAGCGATCCACAATGAGCAGTTCTTC.

The chain combines TRBV11-3 with TRBJ2-2, with TRBD2 matching 7 bases. This CDR3 comprises 16 residues. J lost 4 bases, V lost 6 bases, and 11 bases had no gene match. The V gene's germline CDR1 is SGHNT and CDR2 YENEEA. The CDR3 DNA sequence: TGTGCCAGCAGTCCCTCGGCGGGAGTTGGCACCGGGGAGCTGTTTTTT. Translated, it gives CASSPSAGVGTGELFF. The variable domain in full, completed from reference TRBV11-3 and TRBJ2-2, reads EAGVVQSPRYKIIEKKQPVAFWCNPISGHNTLYWYLQNLGQGPELLIRYENEEAVDDSQLPKDRFSAERLKGVDSTLKIQPAELGDSAVYLCASSPSAGVGTGELFFGEGSRLTVL.

The rearrangement links TRBV4-3 to TRBJ2-3; D is unclear. This CDR3 has 15 amino acids. Per the germline V gene, CDR1 is LGHNA and CDR2 is YSLEER. Trimming removed 0 bases at V and 1 base at J, with 8 bases between. CDR3 sequence (DNA): TGCGCCAGCAGCCAAGATCGCCAGGGCACAGATACGCAGTATTTT. It codes for CASSQDRQGTDTQYF.

The rearrangement links TRBV4-1 to TRBJ1-2; tentative D call: TRBD1 (6 bases). Germline V gene lookup returns CDR1 MGHRA and CDR2 YSYEKL. Trimming stripped 2 bases from V and 4 bases from J, with 11 bases between. There are 14 residues in the CDR3. The CDR3 spells CASSQPGQSYGYTF. In DNA, the CDR3 is TGCGCCAGCAGCCAACCCGGACAGTCCTATGGCTACACCTTC.

The chain uses TRBV2 and TRBJ2-1, with D possibly being TRBD2 (5 bases). This CDR3 has 13 residues. CDR1 is SNHLY, CDR2 FYNNEI, per germline. The V gene lost 7 bases and the J gene lost 4 bases, with 11 bases spanning the gap. The CDR3: CASNGDSYNEQFF. Here the CDR3 DNA reads TGTGCCAGCAACGGGGATTCTTACAATGAGCAGTTCTTC.

Comment on this clone: The same CDR3 can be traced to other DNA sequences in this sample. The CDR3 sequence: CASSLTDSTDTQYF. The DNA for the CDR3 is TGTGCCAGCAGCTTAACAGACAGCACAGATACGCAGTATTTT. The chain is built from TRBV7-9 and TRBJ2-3; D uncertain. V was cut by 2 bases and J by 0 bases, with 6 bases left in between. Germline V lookup: CDR1 SEHNR, CDR2 FQNEAQ (reference sequence). CDR3 size: 14 residues.

The chain recombines TRBV19 with TRBJ2-7; D remains unclear. Trimming removed 7 bases at V and 0 bases at J, with 10 bases between. The CDR3 is made up of 13 amino acids. The germline CDR1 and CDR2 sequences are LNHDA and SQIVND (reference sequence). This CDR3 reads CASMARSSYEQYF. The CDR3 nucleotides are TGTGCCAGTATGGCTCGAAGCTCCTACGAGCAGTACTTC.

The V call is TRBV11-2, the J call TRBJ2-3; tentatively, D is TRBD1 (5 bases). This CDR3 is 14 amino acids long. The V end was cut by 8 bases, the J end by 4 bases, with 16 bases between. Germline V lookup: CDR1 SGHAT, CDR2 FQNNGV. Written as DNA, the CDR3 is TGTGCCAGCGGAAGGGGTGGAAGTGCAGATACGCAGTATTTT. The encoded protein is CASGRGGSADTQYF.

The chain links TRBV6-5 to TRBJ1-2, with no clear D. Germline V gene data show CDR1 as MNHEY and CDR2 as SVGAGI. V was clipped by 6 bases and J by 5 bases, with 13 bases between them. This CDR3 region has 13 residues. The DNA for the CDR3 is TGTGCCAGCAGACCGGGAGTGCTTTATGGCTACACCTTC. The encoded protein is CASRPGVLYGYTF.

J is TRBJ1-2 and V is TRBV11-2; D is unclear. CDR1 SGHAT and CDR2 FQNNGV come from the germline V gene. Between the trimmed V and J ends, which lost 5 bases and 5 bases, there was a span of 12 bases. The CDR3 extends over 13 amino acids. The chain's CDR3 is CASSQTRSYGYTF. The CDR3 DNA follows: TGTGCCAGCAGCCAGACTAGGAGTTATGGCTACACCTTC.

CDR3 DNA sequence: TGTGCCAGCAGCCAAAAGGACAGTTTTAATGAAAAACTGTTTTTT. It encodes CASSQKDSFNEKLFF. This chain connects TRBV4-2 to TRBJ1-4; D possibly corresponds to TRBD1 (6 bases). Germline V gene data show CDR1 as LGHNA and CDR2 as YNFKEQ. Trimming shortened V by 2 bases and J by 4 bases, and 11 bases separated the two germline ends. This CDR3 contains 15 residues.

V usage is TRBV27 and J usage is TRBJ2-3; TRBD2 agrees at 8 bases. Germline V lookup: CDR1 MNHEY, CDR2 SMNVEV (reference sequence). The ends lost 2 bases at V and 4 bases at J; junction bases unmatched: 5. CDR3 length equals 15 residues. The CDR3 DNA sequence: TGTGCCAGCAGTTTAAACGGGAGGGCCGCAGATACGCAGTATTTT. This codes for CASSLNGRAADTQYF.

The chain links TRBV5-4 to TRBJ1-5; 7 bases are a match to TRBD1. The V gene's germline CDR1 is SGHNT and CDR2 YYREEE (reference sequence). The CDR3 sequence is 17 residues long. V trimming: 4 bases; J trimming: 5 bases; junction bases outside the gene matches: 15. The CDR3 loop reads CASSVTGLGQPYQPQHF. The CDR3 bases are TGTGCCAGCAGCGTGACGGGTCTGGGACAGCCATATCAGCCCCAGCATTTT.

The rearrangement joins TRBV30 to TRBJ1-1; D not resolved. The CDR3 runs to 12 residues. V lost 7 bases to trimming and J lost 6 bases, with 15 bases between them. The germline V gene encodes CDR1 GTSNPN and CDR2 SVGIG (reference sequence). Here the CDR3 DNA reads TGTGCCTTCGCCGTGAGGCCCCCTGAAGCTTTCTTT. Translation gives CAFAVRPPEAFF.